This T cell receptor beta chain appears in the sequencing data of a study of pediatric ulcerative colitis. Regarding the study as a whole: A couple of rectal CDR3 clonotypes occurred in all ulcerative colitis patients.

Libraries were prepared by immunoSEQ multiplex PCR; TCRdb keeps only in-frame clonotypes and omits some of them. The data show approximately 37,000 clones, about 81% seen once. The rectum was sampled with one to two pinch biopsies at colonoscopy. The CDR3 has 15 amino acids. Between the trimmed V and J ends, which lost 6 bases and 5 bases, there was a span of 19 bases. Germline values: CDR1 MNHNS, CDR2 SASEGT. Notes on this clone: Its target is not known.

This chain links TRBV6-1 with TRBJ2-5, with D tentatively TRBD1 or TRBD2 (5 bases each). What was sequenced was gut tissue. This sequence was found in a boy between 10 and 17 years old with severe ulcerative colitis. CDR3 in amino acids: CASRDRDPKAETQYF. The DNA of the CDR3 is TGTGCCAGCAGAGACCGGGACCCCAAAGCGGAGACCCAGTACTTC.